Below are 21 T cell receptor beta chains sequenced from a single sample in a study of blood T cell repertoires in COVID-19. TCRdb's copy holds only in-frame clones and misses some; the assay was immunoSEQ multiplex PCR. The data contain 65,000 to 95,000 clones, approximately 86% of them singletons. The sample consisted of peripheral blood. These receptors all come from a man at least 80 years old with active or convalescent COVID-19.

This rearrangement joins TRBV6-5 to TRBJ2-3; 7 positions match TRBD1. Germline CDR1 and CDR2: MNHEY and SVGAGI. The junction had 9 bases not matched to a gene; V was cut back by 7 bases and J by 2 bases. The CDR3 is 15 amino acids. Here the CDR3 reads CASKRTGAITDTQYF. CDR3 nucleotides: TGTGCCAGCAAAAGAACAGGGGCGATCACAGATACGCAGTATTTT.

The gene calls are TRBV19 and TRBJ2-2; 7 bases are shared with TRBD2. V trimming: 7 bases; J trimming: 7 bases; junction bases outside the gene matches: 9. Germline V gives CDR1 LNHDA, CDR2 SQIVND (reference sequence). The CDR3 totals 14 residues. CDR3 coding DNA: TGTGCCAGTATCAGGACTAGAGTCGGCGGGGAGCTGTTTTTT. Protein: CASIRTRVGGELFF.

The chain uses TRBV6-1 and TRBJ1-6, with 10 bases identical to TRBD1. The CDR3 is 17 amino acids. The germline CDR1 and CDR2 sequences are MNHNS and SASEGT. V shed 3 bases, J shed 7 bases, and the junction held 9 bases outside the gene matches. CDR3 DNA sequence: TGTGCCAGCAGTGATGGACAGGGGGGGTATCGGAATTCACCCCTCCACTTT. This encodes CASSDGQGGYRNSPLHF.

The genes are TRBV29-1 and TRBJ1-1; weak D call: TRBD1 (5 bases). Germline loops: CDR1 SQVTM, CDR2 ANQGSEA. CDR3 size: 13 residues. Deletions cut 4 bases from V and 1 base from J, with 10 bases between. The CDR3 DNA is TGCAGCGTTGCGGGACTCGCGAACACTGAAGCTTTCTTT. This encodes CSVAGLANTEAFF.

The rearrangement uses TRBV4-1 and TRBJ1-6; D not certain. The V end lost 1 base, the J end lost 8 bases, and 12 bases lay between the germline ends. The CDR3 runs 15 residues. In germline, CDR1 is MGHRA, CDR2 YSYEKL. CDR3 coding DNA: TGCGCCAGCAGCCAAGCTCAGTATGGGCATTCACCCCTCCACTTT. Its protein product is CASSQAQYGHSPLHF.

This chain joins TRBV6-5 and TRBJ1-6, with D maybe TRBD1 (5 bases). The ends were cut back, 4 bases at V and 6 bases at J, with 10 bases in the middle. Germline V CDR1 and CDR2: MNHEY, SVGAGI. The CDR3 is 14 amino acids. The CDR3 here is CASSSKQVNSPLHF. In DNA, the CDR3 is TGTGCCAGCAGTTCGAAACAGGTTAATTCACCCCTCCACTTT.

The chain uses TRBV15 and TRBJ1-2; D is undetermined. CDR1 LNHNV and CDR2 YYDKDF come from the germline V gene (reference sequence). Trimming took off 1 base at V and 3 bases at J, with 6 bases between the two ends. This CDR3 contains 13 residues. DNA of the CDR3: TGTGCCACCAGCAGAGTACATGACTATGGCTACACCTTC. The encoded protein is CATSRVHDYGYTF.

The chain recombines TRBV28 with TRBJ2-7; perhaps TRBD2 as D (5 bases). The germline V and J ends were trimmed by 4 bases and 2 bases, with 6 bases remaining between them. The CDR3 is made up of 12 amino acids. Germline CDR1 MDHEN, CDR2 SYDVKM. For the CDR3, the DNA is TGTGCCAGCAGTTACGGGACCTACGAGCAGTACGTC. Translating it yields CASSYGTYEQYV.

V and J are TRBV21-1 and TRBJ1-6; TRBD1, as called in the table, went unchecked against the DNA. TRBV21-1 is classified as a pseudogene. The CDR3 sequence is 16 residues long. The CDR3 loop is CASTTIPYRQCWPLHF. In nucleotides, the CDR3 is TGTGCCAGCACCACTATACCCTATCGACAGTGCTGGCCCCTCCACTTT.

The chain joins TRBV24-1 to TRBJ1-2, with TRBD1 identical over 10 bases. J gave up 8 bases and V 3 bases, and 11 bases lay outside the gene matches. Germline CDR1 reads KGHDR; CDR2 reads SFDVKD. The CDR3 has 16 residues. CDR3 in amino acids: CATSDPSKTGGGGYTF. The DNA for the CDR3 is TGTGCCACCAGTGATCCCTCAAAGACAGGGGGCGGGGGCTACACCTTC.

The genes are TRBV28 and TRBJ1-5; TRBD1 aligns across 9 bases. The ends lost 4 bases at V and 4 bases at J; junction bases unmatched: 5. This CDR3 is built from 15 residues. In germline, CDR1 is MDHEN, CDR2 SYDVKM. CDR3 DNA: TGTGCCAGCAGTTCCTACGGACAGGGGAATCAGCCCCAGCATTTT. Its translation: CASSSYGQGNQPQHF.

This rearrangement joins TRBV6-5 to TRBJ2-7; TRBD1 is a possible D gene (6 bases). The germline CDR1 and CDR2 sequences are MNHEY and SVGAGI. This CDR3 is built from 14 residues. V was pared by 4 bases and J by 2 bases, with 12 bases between. Written as DNA, the CDR3 is TGTGCCAGCAGTTCAGGGGCTCCAACCTACGAGCAGTACGTC. It yields the protein CASSSGAPTYEQYV.

V gene TRBV5-1 combines with J gene TRBJ1-5; possibly TRBD1 for D (6 bases). CDR3 length: 14 residues. From germline, CDR1 is SGHRS and CDR2 YFSETQ. Trimming took 2 bases from V and 3 from J, leaving 9 bases between them. The DNA for the CDR3 is TGCGCCAGCAGCTTTGGACAGCCCAATCAGCCCCAGCATTTT. Translation: CASSFGQPNQPQHF. Full variable domain (remainder filled in from reference TRBV5-1 and TRBJ1-5): KAGVTQTPRYLIKTRGQQVTLSCSPISGHRSVSWYQQTPGQGLQFLFEYFSETQRNKGNFPGRFSGRQFSNSRSEMNVSTLELGDSALYLCASSFGQPNQPQHFGDGTRLSIL.

Points on this clone: Its ends do not fully match the called genes, so a read error is possible. The J gene is TRBJ2-4, the V gene TRBV19, with D possibly being TRBD2 (6 bases). CDR3 length: 14 amino acids. Germline CDR1 and CDR2: LNHDA and SQIVND (reference sequence). CDR3 sequence (DNA): TGTGCCAGTGCGAAGGAGGGCGGTAGGGTAGATTTGAACTTC. Amino acids: CASAKEGGRVDLNF.

This chain links TRBV10-1 with TRBJ2-2; TRBD2 matches 8 bases. The V gene end was trimmed by 3 bases and the J gene end by 6 bases; junction bases not matched to a gene: 9. Germline loops: CDR1 WNHNN, CDR2 SYGVQD (reference sequence). The CDR3 has 16 residues. The CDR3 coding sequence is TGCGCCAGCAGTGATGCCCGGGGGGGCGGTTCCGGGGAGCTGTTTTTT. Encoded protein: CASSDARGGGSGELFF.

The chain links TRBV11-2 to TRBJ2-5, with unresolved D. Germline CDR1 reads SGHAT; CDR2 reads FQNNGV. The CDR3 covers 14 residues. V gave up 0 bases and J gave up 5 bases, with 10 bases separating them. The CDR3 protein is CASSLDHIVETQYF. As DNA, the CDR3 is TGTGCCAGCAGCTTAGATCACATCGTGGAGACCCAGTACTTC. The variable domain in full, with the rest retrieved from reference TRBV11-2 and TRBJ2-5, is EAGVAQSPRYKIIEKRQSVAFWCNPISGHATLYWYQQILGQGPKLLIQFQNNGVVDDSQLPKDRFSAERLKGVDSTLKIQPAKLEDSAVYLCASSLDHIVETQYFGPGTRLLVL.

The gene calls are TRBV7-6 and TRBJ1-5, with TRBD1 matching over 7 bases. Germline lookup yields CDR1 SGHVS and CDR2 FNYEAQ. The junction had 3 bases not matched to a gene; V was cut back by 0 bases and J by 4 bases. The CDR3 consists of 15 residues. In DNA, the CDR3 is TGTGCCAGCAGCTTAGCGGGACAGAGTAATCAGCCCCAGCATTTT. Translation: CASSLAGQSNQPQHF.

The chain has TRBV5-1 and TRBJ2-2; D possibly corresponds to TRBD2 (6 bases). The V and J ends lost 4 bases and 4 bases respectively, with 14 bases between them. The CDR3 runs 15 residues. The germline CDR1 and CDR2 sequences are SGHRS and YFSETQ. This chain's CDR3 is CASSPRTTGTGELFF. The CDR3 DNA is TGCGCCAGCAGCCCCCGGACTACCGGCACCGGGGAGCTGTTTTTT.

This sequence joins TRBV5-1 and TRBJ1-1, with 7 nucleotides matching TRBD1. The CDR3 extends over 17 amino acids. Germline CDR1 and CDR2: SGHRS and YFSETQ. V shed 3 bases, J shed 1 base, and the junction held 12 bases outside the gene matches. CDR3 protein: CASSSVDRALQNTEAFF. The CDR3 region has the DNA TGCGCCAGCAGCTCGGTTGACAGGGCTTTACAGAACACTGAAGCTTTCTTT.

This rearrangement joins TRBV5-4 to TRBJ1-2; 10 bases are a match to TRBD1. The CDR3 spans 13 residues. V was clipped by 3 bases and J by 6 bases; unmatched bases: 2. The V gene's germline CDR1 is SGHNT and CDR2 YYREEE (reference sequence). The CDR3 region is CASSWDRGNGYTF. The CDR3 DNA sequence: TGTGCCAGCAGCTGGGACAGGGGAAATGGCTACACCTTC.

This clone came up a few times. This chain joins TRBV7-9 and TRBJ2-3; 10 bases map to TRBD1. Germline CDR1 SEHNR, CDR2 FQNEAQ (reference sequence). The CDR3 is 16 residues long. V trimming: 5 bases; J trimming: 1 base; junction bases outside the gene matches: 6. This CDR3 reads CASSIRQGAGTDTQYF. The CDR3 DNA reads TGTGCCAGCAGCATACGACAGGGGGCGGGCACAGATACGCAGTATTTT.